One sample yielded the 18 T cell receptor beta chains listed below, sequenced in a study of shared clonotypes between healthy human individuals. Data came from immunoSEQ multiplex PCR; TCRdb stores just in-frame clones and leaves some out. The repertoire has under 1 million clones, around 92% of them found once; the top ten carry around 24%. CD8 cells regarded as naive lacked CD45RO, were positively chosen for CCR7, and omitted terminally differentiated effector memory CD45RA+ cells. The specimen sequenced was naive CD8+ T cells sorted from blood. The receptors were sampled from a man aged 25-45 years in good health.

V gene TRBV9 combines with J gene TRBJ1-2, with D maybe TRBD1 (5 bases). CDR1 is SGDLS, CDR2 YYNGEE, per germline. The CDR3 extends over 13 amino acids. Deletions cut 7 bases from V and 8 bases from J, with 18 bases between. The CDR3 DNA follows: TGTGCCAGCTACACCGAGACCGGGGGGGGCTACACCTTC. As protein: CASYTETGGGYTF.

A single count supports this clone. This sample also contains other DNA sequences that code for the same CDR3. V is TRBV7-9 and J is TRBJ2-1; TRBD2 matches at 13 bases. Germline V gene sequence: CDR1 SEHNR, CDR2 FQNEAQ (reference sequence). The CDR3 totals 16 residues. J lost 3 bases, V lost 5 bases, and 4 bases had no gene match. The CDR3 sequence: CASSTRLAGGYNEQFF. DNA for the CDR3: TGTGCCAGCAGCACCCGACTAGCGGGAGGCTACAATGAGCAGTTCTTC.

The count of this clone is one. Other DNA sequences in this specimen translate into the identical CDR3. This rearrangement joins TRBV27 to TRBJ2-1, with TRBD2 matching 9 bases. V lost 0 bases and J lost 2; bases outside the gene matches: 2. This CDR3 is built from 16 residues. CDR1 MNHEY and CDR2 SMNVEV come from the germline V gene (reference sequence). The CDR3 here is CASSLSSGSTYNEQFF. DNA of the CDR3: TGTGCCAGCAGTTTATCTAGCGGGAGTACCTACAATGAGCAGTTCTTC.

The chain has TRBV2 and TRBJ2-2; D uncertain. CDR3 length: 19 residues. V was trimmed by 2 bases and J by 5 bases, leaving 24 bases between them. CDR1 SNHLY and CDR2 FYNNEI come from the germline V gene. CDR3 loop: CASSELRGDPKPYTGELFF. The CDR3 coding sequence is TGTGCCAGCAGTGAACTGAGAGGAGATCCCAAACCTTATACCGGGGAGCTGTTTTTT. Full variable domain (rest looked up from reference TRBV2 and TRBJ2-2): EPEVTQTPSHQVTQMGQEVILRCVPISNHLYFYWYRQILGQKVEFLVSFYNNEISEKSEIFDDQFSVERPDGSNFTLKIRSTKLEDSAMYFCASSELRGDPKPYTGELFFGEGSRLTVL.

This clone was seen just once. The chain links TRBV13 to TRBJ2-1; 9 nucleotides line up with TRBD2. J was trimmed by 4 bases and V by 2 bases; bases with no gene match: 6. Looked up from germline, CDR1 is PRHDT and CDR2 is FYEKMQ (reference sequence). The CDR3 runs 16 residues. In nucleotides, the CDR3 is TGTGCCAGCAGCTTACCGGCGGGAGGGACTTACAATGAGCAGTTCTTC. It codes for CASSLPAGGTYNEQFF.

The rearrangement joins TRBV5-5 to TRBJ2-1; no firm D call. V lost 4 bases and J 0 bases, leaving 14 bases between the germline ends. This CDR3 spans 16 amino acids. From germline, CDR1 is SGHKS and CDR2 YYEKEE (reference sequence). Written as DNA, the CDR3 is TGTGCCAGCAGCCTTGACACCTCGAGCTCCTACAATGAGCAGTTCTTC. Its protein is CASSLDTSSSYNEQFF. The entire variable domain, with the rest obtained from reference TRBV5-5 and TRBJ2-1, is as follows: DAGVTQSPTHLIKTRGQQVTLRCSPISGHKSVSWYQQVLGQGPQFIFQYYEKEERGRGNFPDRFSARQFPNYSSELNVNALLLGDSALYLCASSLDTSSSYNEQFFGPGTRLTVL.

The gene calls are TRBV2 and TRBJ2-1; 9 positions match TRBD2. Germline V gene lookup returns CDR1 SNHLY and CDR2 FYNNEI. The CDR3 has 16 residues. With V trimmed by 6 bases and J by 2 bases, 8 bases remained unmatched. In DNA, the CDR3 is TGTGCCAGCAGGGTATTGGCGGGAGGGCCCTACAATGAGCAGTTCTTC. Translating it yields CASRVLAGGPYNEQFF.

This rearrangement joins TRBV18 to TRBJ2-6; D is perhaps TRBD1 (5 bases). CDR3 length: 16 residues. The germline V gene encodes CDR1 KGHSH and CDR2 LQKENI. Trimming cost V 6 bases and J 4 bases, with 16 bases left between them. Here the CDR3 reads CASSPDTSSGANVLTF. The CDR3 DNA sequence: TGTGCCAGCTCCCCGGACACATCTTCGGGGGCCAACGTCCTGACTTTC.

This clone was counted a few times. This sequence joins TRBV10-3 and TRBJ2-1; no definite D call. Per the germline V gene, CDR1 is ENHRY and CDR2 is SYGVKD. This CDR3 comprises 11 residues. The V gene lost 5 bases and the J gene lost 10 bases, with 9 bases spanning the gap. CDR3 loop: CAISPGAEQFF. CDR3 DNA sequence: TGTGCCATCAGTCCGGGCGCCGAGCAGTTCTTC.

This chain links TRBV6-5 with TRBJ1-5, with D possibly matching TRBD1 (6 bases). The CDR3 covers 14 residues. Trimming took 0 bases from V and 7 from J, leaving 10 bases between them. Looked up from germline, CDR1 is MNHEY and CDR2 is SVGAGI. CDR3 coding DNA: TGTGCCAGCAGTTACTCGGGGGGCGGACAGCCCCAGCATTTT. As protein: CASSYSGGGQPQHF.

V gene TRBV27 combines with J gene TRBJ2-7; 8 nucleotides align to TRBD1. Looked up from germline, CDR1 is MNHEY and CDR2 is SMNVEV (reference sequence). The CDR3 totals 16 residues. J gave up 7 bases and V 5 bases, and 16 bases lay outside the gene matches. DNA for the CDR3: TGTGCCAGCAGTCCCAAGACCGGGACAGGACCGAGGGAGCAGTACTTC. Its translation is CASSPKTGTGPREQYF.

The CDR3 sequence is CASSWDSSKGYTF. DNA of the CDR3: TGCGCCAGCAGCTGGGACAGCTCCAAGGGCTACACCTTC. The chain uses TRBV10-2 and TRBJ1-2, with 7 nucleotides matching TRBD1. V lost 6 bases, J lost 8 bases, and 9 bases stayed unmatched. This CDR3 comprises 13 residues. Germline V gives CDR1 WSHSY, CDR2 SAAADI.

The chain joins TRBV27 to TRBJ2-2; D is unclear. This CDR3 comprises 14 residues. The V gene's germline CDR1 is MNHEY and CDR2 SMNVEV (reference sequence). Between the trimmed V and J ends, which lost 3 bases and 3 bases, there was a span of 8 bases. The CDR3 region is CASSFVSDTGELFF. The CDR3 region has the DNA TGTGCCAGCAGTTTTGTTTCGGACACCGGGGAGCTGTTTTTT.

Comment on this clone: This may arise from a read error, as a much more abundant clone is one base away. Additional DNA sequences in this sample encode the identical CDR3. The chain couples TRBV7-8 to TRBJ2-1; possibly TRBD1 or TRBD2 for D (5 bases each). Germline CDR1 reads SGHVS; CDR2 reads FQNEAQ. The CDR3 runs to 15 residues. The V gene lost 5 bases and the J gene lost 0 bases, with 11 bases spanning the gap. The CDR3 nucleotides read TGTGCCAGCAGCCCGGGACCTAGCTCCTACAATGAGCAGTTCTTC. This gives the protein CASSPGPSSYNEQFF.

The chain is built from TRBV27 and TRBJ2-7, with 10 bases lining up with TRBD2. Germline V gives CDR1 MNHEY, CDR2 SMNVEV (reference sequence). V shed 8 bases and J 2 bases; nucleotides not matched to a gene: 15. There are 17 residues in the CDR3. This CDR3 is CASGELAGEKSPYEQYF. In DNA form, the CDR3 reads TGTGCCAGCGGGGAGCTAGCGGGAGAAAAGTCCCCCTACGAGCAGTACTTC.

V and J are TRBV11-2 and TRBJ2-4; the D is unclear. Trimming pared 5 bases from V and 12 bases from J, leaving 14 bases between. The CDR3 extends over 12 amino acids. Germline V lookup: CDR1 SGHAT, CDR2 FQNNGV. The DNA of the CDR3 is TGTGCCAGCAGCCTTGACTGGTCACGTCAGTACTTC. Encoded protein: CASSLDWSRQYF.

The J gene is TRBJ2-1, the V gene TRBV5-1, with 8 positions matching TRBD1. The germline V gene encodes CDR1 SGHRS and CDR2 YFSETQ. The trim removed 0 bases at V and 4 bases at J, leaving 6 bases unmatched. This CDR3 is 16 amino acids long. Written as DNA, the CDR3 is TGCGCCAGCAGCTTGGGTGACAGGGGCCATTACAATGAGCAGTTCTTC. It is translated as CASSLGDRGHYNEQFF.

This sequence joins TRBV19 and TRBJ2-3, with a possible D match to TRBD1 (5 bases). This CDR3 is built from 15 residues. The germline CDR1 and CDR2 sequences are LNHDA and SQIVND (reference sequence). Trimming pared 9 bases from V and 1 base from J, leaving 17 bases between. The CDR3 nucleotides read TGTGCCAGCAGGGATTATCCAGTCGGCACAGATACGCAGTATTTT. Translating gives CASRDYPVGTDTQYF.